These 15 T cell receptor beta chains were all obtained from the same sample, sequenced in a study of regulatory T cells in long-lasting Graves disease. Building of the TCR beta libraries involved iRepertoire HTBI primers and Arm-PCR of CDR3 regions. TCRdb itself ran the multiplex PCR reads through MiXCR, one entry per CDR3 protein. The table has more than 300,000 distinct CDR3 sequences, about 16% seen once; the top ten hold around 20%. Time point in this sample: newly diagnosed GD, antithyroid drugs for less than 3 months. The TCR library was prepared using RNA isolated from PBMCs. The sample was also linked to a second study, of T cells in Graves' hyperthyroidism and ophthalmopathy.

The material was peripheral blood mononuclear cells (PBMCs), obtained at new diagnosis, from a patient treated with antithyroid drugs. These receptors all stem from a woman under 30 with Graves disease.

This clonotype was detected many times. CDR3 region: CASSFIYHLGNSSYEQYF. The CDR3 region has the DNA TGTGCCAGCAGTTTCATCTACCACTTAGGTAACAGCTCCTACGAGCAGTACTTC. The chain recombines TRBV28 with TRBJ2-7; D gene unclear. The V gene's germline CDR1 is MDHEN and CDR2 SYDVKM. V was clipped by 3 bases and J by 0 bases, with 21 bases between them. This CDR3 is built from 18 residues.

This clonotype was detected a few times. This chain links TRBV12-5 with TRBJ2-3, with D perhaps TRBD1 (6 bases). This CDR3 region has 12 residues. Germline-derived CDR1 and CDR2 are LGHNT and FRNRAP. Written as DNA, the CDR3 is TGTGGAGGACAGACTAGCACAGATACGCAGTATTTT. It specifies CGGQTSTDTQYF.

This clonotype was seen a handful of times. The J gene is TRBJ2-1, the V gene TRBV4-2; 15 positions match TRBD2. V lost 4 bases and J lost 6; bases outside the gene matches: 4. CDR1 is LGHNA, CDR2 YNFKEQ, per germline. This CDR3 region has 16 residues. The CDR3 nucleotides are TGTGCCAGCAGCCGAGGACTAGCGGGAGGGCCCAATGAGCAGTTCTTC. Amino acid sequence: CASSRGLAGGPNEQFF.

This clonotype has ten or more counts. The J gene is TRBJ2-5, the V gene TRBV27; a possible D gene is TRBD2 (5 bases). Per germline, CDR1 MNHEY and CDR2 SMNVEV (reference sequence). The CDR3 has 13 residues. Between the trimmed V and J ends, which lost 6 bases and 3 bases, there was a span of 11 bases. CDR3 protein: CASSRTPKETQYF. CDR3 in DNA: TGTGCCAGCAGCAGGACTCCCAAAGAGACCCAGTACTTC.

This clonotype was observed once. CDR3 in DNA: TGTGCCAGCAGCTTAGCGCACGGGGCAGGGGGGCAGTACTTC. Its protein product is CASSLAHGAGGQYF. This chain joins TRBV7-9 and TRBJ2-7; TRBD1 aligns across 7 bases. J lost 9 bases, V lost 0 bases, and 8 bases had no gene match. Germline V CDR1 and CDR2: SEHNR, FQNEAQ (reference sequence). This CDR3 comprises 14 residues.

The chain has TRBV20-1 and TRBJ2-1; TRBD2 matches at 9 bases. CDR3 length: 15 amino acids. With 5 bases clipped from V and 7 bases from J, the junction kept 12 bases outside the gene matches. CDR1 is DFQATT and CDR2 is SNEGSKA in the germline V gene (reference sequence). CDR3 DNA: TGCAGTGCTGGCCCCTTTAGCGGGAGTAGGAATGAGCAGTTCTTC. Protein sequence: CSAGPFSGSRNEQFF.

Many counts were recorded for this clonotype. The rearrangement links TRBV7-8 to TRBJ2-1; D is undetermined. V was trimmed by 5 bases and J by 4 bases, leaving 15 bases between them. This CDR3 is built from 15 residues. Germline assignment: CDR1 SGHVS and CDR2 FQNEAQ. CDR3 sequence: CASSPRPLTYNEQFF. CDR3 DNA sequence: TGTGCCAGCAGCCCGAGGCCCCTAACTTACAATGAGCAGTTCTTC.

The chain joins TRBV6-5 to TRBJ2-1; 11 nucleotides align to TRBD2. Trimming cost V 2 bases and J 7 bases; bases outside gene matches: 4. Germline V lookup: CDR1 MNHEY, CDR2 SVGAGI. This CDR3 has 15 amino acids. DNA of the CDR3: TGTGCCAGCAGTTACAGACTAGCGGGAAGGAATGAGCAGTTCTTC. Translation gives CASSYRLAGRNEQFF.

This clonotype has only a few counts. CDR3 DNA sequence: TGTGCCAGCAGCCAAGATTTTGACTGGAGGATCACAGATACGCAGTATTTT. It is translated as CASSQDFDWRITDTQYF. The J gene is TRBJ2-3, the V gene TRBV3-1; D perhaps matches TRBD2 (5 bases). This CDR3 has 17 amino acids. V shed 0 bases and J shed 2 bases, with 15 bases lying between them. In germline, CDR1 is LGHDT, CDR2 YNNKEL (reference sequence).

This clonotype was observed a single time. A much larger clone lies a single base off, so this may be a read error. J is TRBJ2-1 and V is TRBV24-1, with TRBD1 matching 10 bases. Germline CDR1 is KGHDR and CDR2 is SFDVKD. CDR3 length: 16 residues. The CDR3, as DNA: TGTGCCATCAGTGATCGACAGGGGGCGTCCTACAATGAGCAGTTCTTC. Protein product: CAISDRQGASYNEQFF.

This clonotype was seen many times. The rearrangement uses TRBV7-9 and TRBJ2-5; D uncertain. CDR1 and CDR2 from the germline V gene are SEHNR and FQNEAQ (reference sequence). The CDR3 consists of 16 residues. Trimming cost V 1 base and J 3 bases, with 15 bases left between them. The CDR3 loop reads CASSLEAGLAKETQYF. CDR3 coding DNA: TGTGCCAGCAGCTTAGAGGCTGGCCTGGCGAAAGAGACCCAGTACTTC.

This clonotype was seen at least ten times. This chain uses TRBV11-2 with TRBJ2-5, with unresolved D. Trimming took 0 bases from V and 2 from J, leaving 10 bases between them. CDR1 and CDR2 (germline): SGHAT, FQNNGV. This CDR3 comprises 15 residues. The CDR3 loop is CASSLDLGQQETQYF. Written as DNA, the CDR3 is TGTGCCAGCAGCTTAGATCTCGGGCAACAAGAGACCCAGTACTTC.

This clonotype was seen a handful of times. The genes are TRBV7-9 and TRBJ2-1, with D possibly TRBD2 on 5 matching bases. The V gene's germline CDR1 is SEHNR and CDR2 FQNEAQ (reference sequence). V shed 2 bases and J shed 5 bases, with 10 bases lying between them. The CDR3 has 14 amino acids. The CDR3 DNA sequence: TGTGCCAGCAGCTTACTAGCACTAGACAATGAGCAGTTCTTC. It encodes CASSLLALDNEQFF.

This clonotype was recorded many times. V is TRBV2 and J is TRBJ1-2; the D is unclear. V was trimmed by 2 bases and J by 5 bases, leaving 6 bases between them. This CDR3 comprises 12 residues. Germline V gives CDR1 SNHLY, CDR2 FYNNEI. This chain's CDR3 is CASSEMTYGYTF. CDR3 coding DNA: TGTGCCAGCAGTGAAATGACATATGGCTACACCTTC.

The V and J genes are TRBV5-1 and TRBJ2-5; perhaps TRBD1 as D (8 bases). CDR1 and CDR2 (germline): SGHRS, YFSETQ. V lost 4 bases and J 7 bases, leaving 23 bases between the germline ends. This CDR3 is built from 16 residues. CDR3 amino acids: CASSLNRGGGGRTQYF. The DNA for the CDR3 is TGCGCCAGCAGCCTGAACAGGGGGGGCGGTGGACGGACCCAGTACTTC.